This T cell receptor (beta chain) was profiled in a study of blood T cells in healthy people across ages. This clonotype appeared a few times. Its antigen is undetermined. Per the germline V gene, CDR1 is DFQATT and CDR2 is SNEGSKA (reference sequence). CDR3 length: 16 residues. With 6 bases clipped from V and 0 bases from J, the junction kept 7 bases outside the gene matches. For the second PCR, which ran for about 6 to 11 cycles, a sample-barcoded 5' primer and a J-beta primer mix were used. Each cDNA was tagged by a template-switch adaptor containing 12 random nucleotides. Per-sample output comprised a minimum of 2.5 million paired-end reads containing CDR3. TCRdb used MiXCR to reprocess the 5' RACE reads, holding one entry per CDR3 protein. The sample has fewer than 800,000 distinct CDR3 sequences, over 45% seen once. Findings and limits, study-wide: PBMCs left unsorted prevented a conclusive naive versus antigen-experienced comparison.

The rearrangement links TRBV20-1 to TRBJ2-6; 8 nucleotides line up with TRBD1. Sequencing input: blood. The TCR sequence derives from a woman aged 55-69 years in good health. CDR3 nucleotide sequence: TGCAGTGCAGACAGGGGCGCCTTCTCTGGGGCCAACGTCCTGACTTTC. Its protein product is CSADRGAFSGANVLTF.